Below are 9 T cell receptor beta chains sequenced from a single sample in a study of cytomegalovirus exposure and HLA in healthy donors. With 60 Vbeta and 13 Jbeta primers, the PCR was carried out. TCRdb's copy holds only in-frame clones and misses some; the assay was immunoSEQ multiplex PCR. The table lists 110,000 to 150,000 clones, 77% of them singletons. Sequenced: PBMCs. These receptors all come from a male donor in good health and CMV-seronegative.

V usage is TRBV5-8 and J usage is TRBJ2-7, with D maybe TRBD1 (5 bases). Germline assignment: CDR1 SGHTS and CDR2 YDEGEE. V was pared by 0 bases and J by 2 bases, with 9 bases between. This CDR3 has 14 residues. The CDR3, as DNA: TGTGCCAGCAGCTTGGAGGGGTCCCCCTACGAGCAGTACTTC. Protein: CASSLEGSPYEQYF. Full variable domain (missing parts from reference TRBV5-8 and TRBJ2-7): EAGVTQSPTHLIKTRGQQATLRCSPISGHTSVYWYQQALGLGLQFLLWYDEGEERNRGNFPPRFSGRQFPNYSSELNVNALELEDSALYLCASSLEGSPYEQYFGPGTRLTVT.

The rearrangement uses TRBV2 and TRBJ1-5, with D unresolved. Germline CDR1 reads SNHLY; CDR2 reads FYNNEI. V was trimmed by 8 bases and J by 0 bases, leaving 11 bases between them. This CDR3 region has 14 residues. The CDR3 reads CASEEAVSNQPQHF. The CDR3 DNA sequence: TGTGCCAGCGAGGAGGCAGTTAGCAATCAGCCCCAGCATTTT. Variable domain in full (rest from reference TRBV2 and TRBJ1-5): EPEVTQTPSHQVTQMGQEVILRCVPISNHLYFYWYRQILGQKVEFLVSFYNNEISEKSEIFDDQFSVERPDGSNFTLKIRSTKLEDSAMYFCASEEAVSNQPQHFGDGTRLSIL.

This chain connects TRBV5-6 to TRBJ2-3, with a weak D call TRBD2 (5 bases). The germline gives CDR1 SGHDT, CDR2 YYEEEE. V shed 1 base and J shed 6 bases, with 9 bases lying between them. The CDR3 has 13 amino acids. The CDR3 loop is CASSLRGVDTQYF. The DNA for the CDR3 is TGTGCCAGCAGCTTGCGGGGAGTTGATACGCAGTATTTT.

The genes are TRBV9 and TRBJ1-3; D gene uncertain. V was cut by 5 bases and J by 1 base, with 13 bases left in between. The V gene's germline CDR1 is SGDLS and CDR2 YYNGEE. This CDR3 region has 15 residues. CDR3 DNA sequence: TGTGCCAGCAGTCCCATGTATGCGTCTGGAAACACCATATATTTT. Translation: CASSPMYASGNTIYF.

The rearrangement uses TRBV27 and TRBJ1-6; the D gene is possibly TRBD1 (6 bases). Trimming stripped 6 bases from V and 14 bases from J, with 17 bases between. Germline CDR1 and CDR2: MNHEY and SMNVEV (reference sequence). The CDR3 is 13 residues long. CDR3 protein: CASRNREGRALHF. As DNA, the CDR3 is TGTGCCAGCAGGAACAGGGAGGGTCGGGCCCTCCACTTT.

The chain recombines TRBV25-1 with TRBJ2-5, with a weak D call TRBD1 (6 bases). The end of the DNA fits TRBJ2-7 better, so the J call may be wrong. The CDR3 contains 15 residues. Per germline, CDR1 MGHDK and CDR2 SYGVNS. DNA for the CDR3: TGTGCCAGCAGTGCACGGATACAGGGATCCTACGAGCAGTACTTC. It specifies CASSARIQGSYEQYF.

This rearrangement joins TRBV9 to TRBJ2-5; 9 bases agree with TRBD2. The J call may be in error: the DNA end matches TRBJ2-7 better. Germline CDR1 reads SGDLS; CDR2 reads YYNGEE. The CDR3 has 16 residues. CDR3: CASSPRLAGDLDEQYF. The CDR3 DNA reads TGTGCCAGCAGCCCCCGATTAGCGGGAGACTTGGACGAGCAGTACTTC.

The V and J genes are TRBV7-3 and TRBJ2-2; 9 bases match TRBD2. V was pared by 4 bases and J by 2 bases, with 5 bases of the junction left unmatched. The CDR3 runs to 16 residues. Germline V gene data show CDR1 as SGHTA and CDR2 as FQGTGA. The CDR3 spells CASSSRAGGNTGELFF. The CDR3 region has the DNA TGTGCCAGCAGCTCGCGAGCGGGAGGAAACACCGGGGAGCTGTTTTTT. Supplemented by reference TRBV7-3 and TRBJ2-2, the full variable domain reads GAGVSQTPSNKVTEKGKYVELRCDPISGHTALYWYRQSLGQGPEFLIYFQGTGAADDSGLPNDRFFAVRPEGSVSTLKIQRTERGDSAVYLCASSSRAGGNTGELFFGEGSRLTVL.

This clone has a single count. The chain has TRBV5-1 and TRBJ1-2; D remains ambiguous. In germline, CDR1 is SGHRS, CDR2 YFSETQ. The ends were cut back, 1 base at V and 8 bases at J, with 12 bases in the middle. CDR3 length: 13 residues. CDR3 amino acids: CASSLPPQYGYTF. CDR3 coding DNA: TGCGCCAGCAGCTTGCCGCCACAGTACGGCTACACCTTC.